The 15 T cell receptor beta chains listed next were all sequenced from one sample in a study of T cells in localized non-small cell lung cancer. Measured with immunoSEQ multiplex PCR; TCRdb has only the in-frame clones, and not every one. This sample has around 26,000 clones, with approximately 81% found just once. Material: peripheral blood, obtained before any cancer treatment. The receptors come from a man aged 40-75 years with stage III squamous cell lung carcinoma.

The CDR3 nucleotides read TGTGCCAGCAGTGACTCAAGGGGCGAGCAGTTCTTC. Encoded protein: CASSDSRGEQFF. The rearrangement joins TRBV6-4 to TRBJ2-1; the D gene is possibly TRBD1 (5 bases). Per the germline V gene, CDR1 is MRHNA and CDR2 is SNTAGT. Trimming took 0 bases from V and 10 from J, leaving 7 bases between them. There are 12 residues in the CDR3.

CDR3 DNA: TGTGCCAGCAGCTTGGACCAAACCCGGCAGTTTTTT. As protein: CASSLDQTRQFF. The chain uses TRBV5-8 and TRBJ1-4, with D unclear. The CDR3 has 12 residues. Germline V gives CDR1 SGHTS, CDR2 YDEGEE. V lost 0 bases and J lost 16, with 13 bases in between.

Details on this clone: One end of the junction is discordant with germline, which a read error may explain. Within the sample, other DNA sequences also encode this same CDR3. V is TRBV28 and J is TRBJ2-7, with D maybe TRBD1 (6 bases). The length of the CDR3 is 12 residues. Germline CDR1 is MDHEN and CDR2 is SYDVKM. DNA of the CDR3: TGTGCCAGCAAACTAAGGGGGTACGAGCAGTACTTT. Protein: CASKLRGYEQYF.

This clone was detected once. The V gene is TRBV5-1, the J gene TRBJ2-2; 7 bases are a match to TRBD2. CDR1 and CDR2 from the germline V gene are SGHRS and YFSETQ. The trim removed 3 bases at V and 0 bases at J, leaving 8 bases unmatched. The CDR3 sequence is 17 residues long. In DNA form, the CDR3 reads TGCGCCAGCAGCTACGAACCAGCGGGATCGAACACCGGGGAGCTGTTTTTT. Translating it yields CASSYEPAGSNTGELFF.

This clone showed up just a few times. The chain carries TRBV14 and TRBJ1-6; a possible D gene is TRBD1 (6 bases). CDR1 is SGHDN, CDR2 FVKESK, per germline. Trimming cost V 2 bases and J 10 bases, with 12 bases left between them. This CDR3 is built from 14 residues. The chain's CDR3 is CASSQQGISSPLHF. As DNA, the CDR3 is TGTGCCAGCAGCCAACAGGGGATATCGTCACCCCTCCACTTT.

CDR3 region: CASSLIVEGLEGDTQYF. CDR3 DNA: TGTGCCAGCAGCCTAATAGTTGAGGGCCTCGAGGGAGATACGCAGTATTTT. This chain joins TRBV11-2 and TRBJ2-3, with a weak D call TRBD2 (5 bases). V lost 5 bases and J 5 bases, leaving 23 bases between the germline ends. The germline V gene encodes CDR1 SGHAT and CDR2 FQNNGV. The CDR3 covers 17 residues.

V is TRBV27 and J is TRBJ1-2, with D perhaps matching TRBD1 (5 bases). CDR1 MNHEY and CDR2 SMNVEV come from the germline V gene (reference sequence). The CDR3 is made up of 17 amino acids. V was trimmed by 5 bases and J by 6 bases, leaving 25 bases between them. For the CDR3, the DNA is TGTGCCAGCAGTCCTTCGATCGCGGGACTACCCAAGAATGGCTACACCTTC. This codes for CASSPSIAGLPKNGYTF.

The chain carries TRBV9 and TRBJ1-6, with unresolved D. This CDR3 is built from 14 residues. Germline assignment: CDR1 SGDLS and CDR2 YYNGEE. V lost 0 bases and J lost 6, with 7 bases in between. The CDR3 region is CASSVDLSNSPLHF. In DNA form, the CDR3 reads TGTGCCAGCAGCGTAGACCTGAGTAATTCACCCCTCCACTTT.

V and J are TRBV7-9 and TRBJ1-1; D may be TRBD1 (6 bases). CDR3 length: 14 amino acids. Germline assignment: CDR1 SEHNR and CDR2 FQNEAQ (reference sequence). Trimming removed 7 bases from V and 0 bases from J, with 12 bases in between. The CDR3 protein is CASKLDRLNTEAFF. CDR3 sequence (DNA): TGTGCCAGCAAACTGGACAGACTGAACACTGAAGCTTTCTTT.

V and J are TRBV9 and TRBJ2-2; 10 positions agree with TRBD2. V lost 4 bases, J lost 4 bases, and 4 bases stayed unmatched. This CDR3 is 15 amino acids long. Looked up from germline, CDR1 is SGDLS and CDR2 is YYNGEE. CDR3 sequence (DNA): TGTGCCAGCAGCTACGGGACTAGCGTCACCGGGGAGCTGTTTTTT. Its protein product is CASSYGTSVTGELFF.

The chain carries TRBV6-6 and TRBJ2-7; 10 bases align to TRBD1. CDR1 and CDR2 from the germline V gene are MNHNY and SVGAGI (reference sequence). With 2 bases clipped from V and 4 bases from J, the junction kept 5 bases outside the gene matches. The CDR3 loop spans 15 amino acids. The CDR3: CASSYPDRGIYEQYF. In nucleotides, the CDR3 is TGTGCCAGCAGTTACCCGGACAGGGGGATTTACGAGCAGTACTTC.

The CDR3 sequence is CASSYGTDGYTF. The CDR3 DNA follows: TGTGCCAGCAGTTATGGGACAGATGGCTACACCTTC. The chain links TRBV6-6 to TRBJ1-2; 7 positions agree with TRBD1. V shed 3 bases, J shed 6 bases, and the junction held 1 base outside the gene matches. The CDR3 sequence is 12 residues long. CDR1 and CDR2 from the germline V gene are MNHNY and SVGAGI (reference sequence).

V usage is TRBV11-2 and J usage is TRBJ2-7; maybe TRBD2 (6 bases). There are 16 residues in the CDR3. V was trimmed by 0 bases and J by 0 bases, leaving 12 bases between them. Looked up from germline, CDR1 is SGHAT and CDR2 is FQNNGV. This CDR3 is CASSLDTAGSSYEQYV. In nucleotides, the CDR3 is TGTGCCAGCAGCTTAGATACTGCGGGGAGCTCCTACGAGCAGTACGTC.

DNA for the CDR3: TGTGCCAGCAGTGAATCCGGGGTATTCTCTGGAAACACCATATATTTT. It is translated as CASSESGVFSGNTIYF. The chain is built from TRBV6-1 and TRBJ1-3; D unclear. Per the germline V gene, CDR1 is MNHNS and CDR2 is SASEGT. The CDR3 totals 16 residues. Trimming removed 2 bases from V and 0 bases from J, with 11 bases in between.

This rearrangement joins TRBV18 to TRBJ2-2, with D uncertain. The V end lost 6 bases, the J end lost 1 base, and 12 bases lay between the germline ends. Germline V gene data show CDR1 as KGHSH and CDR2 as LQKENI. The CDR3 covers 15 residues. The DNA for the CDR3 is TGTGCCAGCTCGGGTACCAGCCTGAACACCGGGGAGCTGTTTTTT. This codes for CASSGTSLNTGELFF.